Listed below are T cell receptor beta chains from one sample, sequenced in a study of T cell changes during pregnancy in multiple sclerosis. Here immunoSEQ multiplex PCR was the method, and the copy in TCRdb shows in-frame clones only, minus some. The sample shows over 65,000 clones, less than 95% of them seen only once. The source was peripheral blood, collected in the first trimester of pregnancy. These receptors originate from a female donor in good health, enrolled as a control in a pregnancy study. Each CDR3 is given without its conserved first and last residue. D genes are given only for firm matches.

J,V,length,D,CDR3
TRBJ2-5,TRBV5-1,11,.,ASSLDSRETQY
TRBJ1-5,TRBV4-1,13,.,ASSQAGGKTEPQH
TRBJ1-5,TRBV15,14,.,ATSRDTMADYQPQH
TRBJ2-2,TRBV19,14,.,ASGSRRQTNTGELF
TRBJ1-6,TRBV30,12,.,AWSRQVHNSPLH
TRBJ2-5,TRBV10-3,13,TRBD2,AISASGTTQETQY
TRBJ1-1,TRBV4-3,15,TRBD1,ASSQPPGTGGNTEAF
TRBJ1-2,TRBV27,12,TRBD1,ASSFAGQVYGYT
TRBJ2-7,TRBV18,14,.,ASSPLNGLSSYEQY
TRBJ1-5,TRBV19,13,.,ASSISRVSNQPQH
TRBJ2-1,TRBV5-3,13,.,ARNPSGGDYNEQF
TRBJ2-1,TRBV11-3,11,.,ASSLDLRGEQF
TRBJ1-2,TRBV5-1,14,TRBD1,ASRMGQGAENYGYT
TRBJ2-7,TRBV6-5,10,TRBD1,ASWTGGREQY
TRBJ2-7,TRBV27,11,TRBD1,ASKGRGLYEQY
TRBJ2-1,TRBV11-3,13,TRBD2,ASSPGLTSGNEQF
TRBJ2-5,TRBV19,10,TRBD2,ASSPSGETQY
TRBJ2-1,TRBV28,14,.,ASSSLTGQDYNEQF
TRBJ1-3,TRBV2,10,.,ASTPGGQGLD
TRBJ2-5,TRBV28,13,TRBD2,ASSSGGAIRETQY
TRBJ2-7,TRBV19,13,TRBD1,ASSEAGQGDYEQY
TRBJ2-2,TRBV30,12,TRBD1,AFRTTGKPGELF
TRBJ1-6,TRBV6-6,11,.,ASSYGQGLPLH
TRBJ2-1,TRBV4-3,13,TRBD2,ASSQETGGYNEQF
TRBJ1-4,TRBV7-8,13,.,ASSLGRGTNEKLF
TRBJ1-6,TRBV29-1,11,.,SVQGGADSPLH
TRBJ1-1,TRBV27,14,.,ASSASTGVVNTEAF
TRBJ1-3,TRBV4-3,14,.,ASSQDWGGPGNTIY
TRBJ2-1,TRBV2,11,.,ASNKILYNEQF
TRBJ1-2,TRBV9,12,.,ASSVERGNYGYT
TRBJ1-2,TRBV7-6,13,.,ASSFNVGARGDYT
TRBJ2-7,TRBV30,14,TRBD1,AWTRRAGTGAGEQY
TRBJ1-2,TRBV7-9,11,.,ASSHLGSYGYT
TRBJ1-2,TRBV4-3,17,TRBD1,ASSQEVYGTGRLWDGYT
TRBJ1-1,TRBV19,11,.,ASSLQENTEAF